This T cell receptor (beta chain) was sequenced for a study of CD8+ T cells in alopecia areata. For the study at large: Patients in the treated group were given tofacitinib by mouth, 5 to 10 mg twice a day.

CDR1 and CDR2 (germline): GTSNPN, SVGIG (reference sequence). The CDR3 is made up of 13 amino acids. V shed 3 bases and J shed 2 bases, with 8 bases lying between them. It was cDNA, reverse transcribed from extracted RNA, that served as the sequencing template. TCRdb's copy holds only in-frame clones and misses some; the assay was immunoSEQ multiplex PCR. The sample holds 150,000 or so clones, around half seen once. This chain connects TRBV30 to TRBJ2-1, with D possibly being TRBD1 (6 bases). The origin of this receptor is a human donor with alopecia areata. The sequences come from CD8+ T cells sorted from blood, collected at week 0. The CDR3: CAWRGDTYNEQFF. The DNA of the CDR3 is TGTGCCTGGAGGGGGGACACCTACAATGAGCAGTTCTTC.